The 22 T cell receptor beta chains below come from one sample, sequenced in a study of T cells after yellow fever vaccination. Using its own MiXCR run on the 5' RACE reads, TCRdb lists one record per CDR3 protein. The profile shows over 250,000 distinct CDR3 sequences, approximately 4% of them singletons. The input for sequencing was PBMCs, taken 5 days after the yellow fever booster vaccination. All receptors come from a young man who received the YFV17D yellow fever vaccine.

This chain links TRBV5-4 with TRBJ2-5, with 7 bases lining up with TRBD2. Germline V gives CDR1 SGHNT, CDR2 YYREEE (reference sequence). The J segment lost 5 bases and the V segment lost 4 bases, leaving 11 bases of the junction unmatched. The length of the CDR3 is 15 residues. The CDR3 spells CASSTPVAGVETQYF. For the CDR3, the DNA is TGTGCCAGCAGCACCCCGGTGGCGGGGGTTGAGACCCAGTACTTC.

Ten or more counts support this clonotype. CDR3 DNA: TGTGCCAGCAGTTGGACAGTTAGCAATCAGCCCCAGCATTTT. It yields the protein CASSWTVSNQPQHF. J is TRBJ1-5 and V is TRBV7-2; TRBD1 is a possible D gene (6 bases). The CDR3 is made up of 14 amino acids. Looked up from germline, CDR1 is SGHTA and CDR2 is FQGNSA. Trimming cost V 6 bases and J 0 bases, with 9 bases left between them.

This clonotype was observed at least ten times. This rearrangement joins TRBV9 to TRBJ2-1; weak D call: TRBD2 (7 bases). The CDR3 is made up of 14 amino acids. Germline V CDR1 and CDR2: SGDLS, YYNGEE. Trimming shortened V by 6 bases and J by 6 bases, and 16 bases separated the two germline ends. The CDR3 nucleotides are TGTGCCAGCAATCCTGGCGGGGGCCCCAATGAGCAGTTCTTC. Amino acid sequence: CASNPGGGPNEQFF. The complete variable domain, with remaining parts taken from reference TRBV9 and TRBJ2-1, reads DSGVTQTPKHLITATGQRVTLRCSPRSGDLSVYWYQQSLDQGLQFLIQYYNGEERAKGNILERFSAQQFPDLHSELNLSSLELGDSALYFCASNPGGGPNEQFFGPGTRLTVL.

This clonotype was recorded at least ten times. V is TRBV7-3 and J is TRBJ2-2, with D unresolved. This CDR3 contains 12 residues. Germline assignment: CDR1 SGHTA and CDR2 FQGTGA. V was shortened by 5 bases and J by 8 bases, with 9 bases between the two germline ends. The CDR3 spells CASSPHFGELFF. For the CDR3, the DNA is TGTGCCAGCAGCCCCCACTTTGGGGAGCTGTTTTTT.

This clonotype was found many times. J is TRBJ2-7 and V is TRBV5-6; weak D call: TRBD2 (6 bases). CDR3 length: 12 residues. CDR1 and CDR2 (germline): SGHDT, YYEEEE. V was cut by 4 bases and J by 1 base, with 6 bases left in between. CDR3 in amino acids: CASSGTSYEQYF. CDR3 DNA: TGTGCCAGCAGCGGGACTTCCTACGAGCAGTACTTC.

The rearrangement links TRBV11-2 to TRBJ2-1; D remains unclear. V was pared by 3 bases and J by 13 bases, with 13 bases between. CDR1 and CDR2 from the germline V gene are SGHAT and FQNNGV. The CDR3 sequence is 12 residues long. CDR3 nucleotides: TGTGCCAGCAGCTTCGAGACCTCCCAACAGTTCTTC. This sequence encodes CASSFETSQQFF.

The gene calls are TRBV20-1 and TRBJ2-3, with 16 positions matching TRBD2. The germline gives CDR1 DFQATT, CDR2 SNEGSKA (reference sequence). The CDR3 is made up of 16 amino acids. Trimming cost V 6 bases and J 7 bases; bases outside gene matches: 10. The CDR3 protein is CSAGMVGLAGGYTQYF. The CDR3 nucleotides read TGCAGTGCCGGCATGGTGGGACTAGCGGGGGGGTATACGCAGTATTTT.

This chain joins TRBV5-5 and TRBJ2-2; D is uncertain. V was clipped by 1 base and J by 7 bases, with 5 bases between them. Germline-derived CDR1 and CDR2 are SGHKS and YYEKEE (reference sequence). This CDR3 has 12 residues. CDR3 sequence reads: CASSLISGELFF. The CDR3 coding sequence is TGTGCCAGCAGCTTGATAAGCGGGGAGCTGTTTTTT. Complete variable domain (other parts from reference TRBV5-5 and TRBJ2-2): DAGVTQSPTHLIKTRGQQVTLRCSPISGHKSVSWYQQVLGQGPQFIFQYYEKEERGRGNFPDRFSARQFPNYSSELNVNALLLGDSALYLCASSLISGELFFGEGSRLTVL.

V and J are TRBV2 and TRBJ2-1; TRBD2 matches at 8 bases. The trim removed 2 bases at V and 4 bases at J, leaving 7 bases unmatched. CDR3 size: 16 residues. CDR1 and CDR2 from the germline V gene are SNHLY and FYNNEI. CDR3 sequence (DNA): TGTGCCAGCAGTGAACGGCGGGGGGAGATATACAATGAGCAGTTCTTC. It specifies CASSERRGEIYNEQFF.

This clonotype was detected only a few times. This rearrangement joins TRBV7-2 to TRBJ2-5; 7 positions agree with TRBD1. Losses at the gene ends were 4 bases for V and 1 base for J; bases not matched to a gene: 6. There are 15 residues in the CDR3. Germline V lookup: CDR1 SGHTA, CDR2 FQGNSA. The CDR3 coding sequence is TGTGCCAGCAGCTATGTAGCAGGGGGCCAAGAGACCCAGTACTTC. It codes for CASSYVAGGQETQYF.

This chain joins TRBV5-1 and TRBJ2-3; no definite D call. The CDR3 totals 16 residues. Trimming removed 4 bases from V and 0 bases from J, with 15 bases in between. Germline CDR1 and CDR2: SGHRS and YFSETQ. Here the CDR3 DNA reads TGCGCCAGCAGCCCTTCCACCTTGACCAGCACAGATACGCAGTATTTT. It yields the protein CASSPSTLTSTDTQYF.

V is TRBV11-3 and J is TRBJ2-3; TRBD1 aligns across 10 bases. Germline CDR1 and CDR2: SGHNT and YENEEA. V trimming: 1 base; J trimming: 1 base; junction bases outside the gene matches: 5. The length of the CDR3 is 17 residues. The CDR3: CASSLGAGTGGTDTQYF. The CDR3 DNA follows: TGTGCCAGCAGCTTAGGCGCCGGGACAGGGGGCACAGATACGCAGTATTTT.

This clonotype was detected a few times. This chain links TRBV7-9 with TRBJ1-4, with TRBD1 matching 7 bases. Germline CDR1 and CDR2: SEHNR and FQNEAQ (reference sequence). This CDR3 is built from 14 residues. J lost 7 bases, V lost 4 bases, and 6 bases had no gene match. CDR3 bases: TGTGCCAGCAGCTCCTCCAGGGGGAGTGAAAAACTGTTTTTT. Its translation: CASSSSRGSEKLFF.

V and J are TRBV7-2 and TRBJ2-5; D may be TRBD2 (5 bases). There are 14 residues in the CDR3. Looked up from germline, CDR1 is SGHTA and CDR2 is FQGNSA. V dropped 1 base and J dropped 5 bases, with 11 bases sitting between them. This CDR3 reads CASSLGSGLETQYF. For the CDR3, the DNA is TGTGCCAGCAGCTTAGGATCGGGGTTGGAGACCCAGTACTTC.

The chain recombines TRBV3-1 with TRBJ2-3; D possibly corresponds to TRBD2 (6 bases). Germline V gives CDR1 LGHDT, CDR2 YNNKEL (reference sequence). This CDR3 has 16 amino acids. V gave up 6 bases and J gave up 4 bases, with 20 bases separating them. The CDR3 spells CASSYISGGAADTQYF. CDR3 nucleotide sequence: TGTGCCAGCAGTTACATCTCGGGCGGGGCCGCAGATACGCAGTATTTT.

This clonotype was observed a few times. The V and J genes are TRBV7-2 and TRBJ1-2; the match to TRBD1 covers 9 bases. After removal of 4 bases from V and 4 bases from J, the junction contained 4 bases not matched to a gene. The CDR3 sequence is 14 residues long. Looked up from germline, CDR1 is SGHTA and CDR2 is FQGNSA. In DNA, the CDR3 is TGTGCCAGCAGCTCTAAGACAGGGGGCTATGGCTACACCTTC. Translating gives CASSSKTGGYGYTF. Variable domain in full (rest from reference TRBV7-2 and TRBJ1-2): GAGVSQSPSNKVTEKGKDVELRCDPISGHTALYWYRQSLGQGLEFLIYFQGNSAPDKSGLPSDRFSAERTGGSVSTLTIQRTQQEDSAVYLCASSSKTGGYGYTFGSGTRLTVV.

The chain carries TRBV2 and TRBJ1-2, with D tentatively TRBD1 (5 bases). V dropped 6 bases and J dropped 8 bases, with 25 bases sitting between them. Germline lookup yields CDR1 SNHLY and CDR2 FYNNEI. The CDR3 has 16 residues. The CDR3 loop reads CASSMTPSRAFGGYTF. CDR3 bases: TGTGCCAGCAGCATGACGCCCAGCAGGGCCTTCGGGGGCTACACCTTC.

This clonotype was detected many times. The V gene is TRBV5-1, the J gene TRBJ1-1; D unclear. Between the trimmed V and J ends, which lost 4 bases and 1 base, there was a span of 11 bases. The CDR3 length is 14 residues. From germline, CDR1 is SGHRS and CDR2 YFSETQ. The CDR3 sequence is CASSPERGNTEAFF. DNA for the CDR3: TGCGCCAGCAGCCCCGAACGGGGGAACACTGAAGCTTTCTTT.

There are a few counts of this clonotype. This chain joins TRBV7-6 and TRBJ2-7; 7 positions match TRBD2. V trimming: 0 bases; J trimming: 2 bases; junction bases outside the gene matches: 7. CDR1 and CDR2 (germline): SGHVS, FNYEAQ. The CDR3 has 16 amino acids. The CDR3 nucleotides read TGTGCCAGCAGCTTAGCGTCTAGCGGATCGCCCTACGAGCAGTACTTC. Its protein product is CASSLASSGSPYEQYF.

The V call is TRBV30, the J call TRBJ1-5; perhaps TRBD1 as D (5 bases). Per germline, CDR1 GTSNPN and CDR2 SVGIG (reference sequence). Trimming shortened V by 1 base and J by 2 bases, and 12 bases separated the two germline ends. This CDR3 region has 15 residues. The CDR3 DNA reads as TGTGCCTGGAGTGGGGGGATTATCGGCAATCAGCCCCAGCATTTT. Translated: CAWSGGIIGNQPQHF.

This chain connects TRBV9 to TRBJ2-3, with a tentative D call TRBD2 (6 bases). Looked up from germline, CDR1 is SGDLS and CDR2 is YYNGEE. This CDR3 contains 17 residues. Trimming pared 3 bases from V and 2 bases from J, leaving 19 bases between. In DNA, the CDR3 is TGTGCCAGCAGCGAGACGGCCAGCGGGCGAGTCACAGATACGCAGTATTTT. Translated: CASSETASGRVTDTQYF.

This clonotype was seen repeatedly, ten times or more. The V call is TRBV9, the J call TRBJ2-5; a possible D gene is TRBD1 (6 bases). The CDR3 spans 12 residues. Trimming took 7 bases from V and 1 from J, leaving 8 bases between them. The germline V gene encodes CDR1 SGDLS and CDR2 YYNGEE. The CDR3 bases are TGTGCCAGCGGGGACATCCAAGAGACCCAGTACTTC. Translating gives CASGDIQETQYF.